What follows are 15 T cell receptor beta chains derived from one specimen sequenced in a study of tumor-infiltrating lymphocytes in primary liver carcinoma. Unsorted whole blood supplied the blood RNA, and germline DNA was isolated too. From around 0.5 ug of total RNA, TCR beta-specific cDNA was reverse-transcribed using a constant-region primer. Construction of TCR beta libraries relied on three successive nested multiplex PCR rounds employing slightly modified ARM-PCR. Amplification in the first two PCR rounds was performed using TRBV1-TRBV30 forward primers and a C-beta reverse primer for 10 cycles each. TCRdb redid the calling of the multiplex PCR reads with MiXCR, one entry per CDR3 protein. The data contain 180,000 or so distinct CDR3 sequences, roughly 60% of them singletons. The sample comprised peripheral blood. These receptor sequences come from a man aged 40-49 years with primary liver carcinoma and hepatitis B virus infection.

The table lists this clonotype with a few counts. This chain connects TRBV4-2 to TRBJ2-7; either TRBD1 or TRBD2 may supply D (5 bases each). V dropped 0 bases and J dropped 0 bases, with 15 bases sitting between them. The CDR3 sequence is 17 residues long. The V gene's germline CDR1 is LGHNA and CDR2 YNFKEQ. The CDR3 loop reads CASSQESGPKSSYEQYF. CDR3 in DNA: TGTGCCAGCAGCCAAGAATCGGGACCAAAGAGCTCCTACGAGCAGTACTTC.

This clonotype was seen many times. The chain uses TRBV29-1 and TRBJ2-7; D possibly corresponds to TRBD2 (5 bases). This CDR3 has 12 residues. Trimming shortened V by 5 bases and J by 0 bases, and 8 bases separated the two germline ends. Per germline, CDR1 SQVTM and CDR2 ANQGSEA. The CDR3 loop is CSVREGSYEQYF. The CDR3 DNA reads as TGCAGCGTTCGAGAGGGCTCCTACGAGCAGTACTTC.

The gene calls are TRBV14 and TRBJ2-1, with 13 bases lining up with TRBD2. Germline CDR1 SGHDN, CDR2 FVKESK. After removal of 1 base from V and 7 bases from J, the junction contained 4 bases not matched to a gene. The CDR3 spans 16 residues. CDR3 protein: CASSQAGTSGVNEQFF. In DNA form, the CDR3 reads TGTGCCAGCAGCCAAGCCGGGACTAGCGGGGTGAATGAGCAGTTCTTC.

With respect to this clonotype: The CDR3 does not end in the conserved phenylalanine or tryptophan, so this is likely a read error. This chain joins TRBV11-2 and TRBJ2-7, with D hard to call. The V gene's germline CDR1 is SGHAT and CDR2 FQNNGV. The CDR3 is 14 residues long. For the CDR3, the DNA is TGTGCCGGCAGCTTAACCGACGGTGCCTATGAGCAGTACTAC. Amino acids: CAGSLTDGAYEQYY.

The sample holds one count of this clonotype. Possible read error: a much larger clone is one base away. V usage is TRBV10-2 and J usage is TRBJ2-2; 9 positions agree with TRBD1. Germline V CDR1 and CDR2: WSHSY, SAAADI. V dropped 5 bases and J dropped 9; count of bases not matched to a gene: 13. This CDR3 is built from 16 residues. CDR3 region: CASSYQTGGYDWELFF. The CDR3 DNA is TGCGCCAGCAGTTATCAGACAGGGGGGTACGACTGGGAGCTGTTTTTT.

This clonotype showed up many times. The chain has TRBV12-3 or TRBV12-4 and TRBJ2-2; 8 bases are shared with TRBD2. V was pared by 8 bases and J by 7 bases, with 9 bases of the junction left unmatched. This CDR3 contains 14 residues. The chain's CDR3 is CASAGGRFGGELFF. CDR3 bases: TGTGCCAGCGCAGGCGGGAGGTTCGGCGGGGAGCTGTTTTTT.

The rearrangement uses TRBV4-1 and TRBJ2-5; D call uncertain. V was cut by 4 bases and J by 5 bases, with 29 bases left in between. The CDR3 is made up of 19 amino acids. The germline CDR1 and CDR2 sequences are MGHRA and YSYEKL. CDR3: CASSRESELMGNRIETQYF. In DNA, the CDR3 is TGCGCCAGCAGCCGCGAGTCCGAATTGATGGGTAATAGGATCGAGACCCAGTACTTC.

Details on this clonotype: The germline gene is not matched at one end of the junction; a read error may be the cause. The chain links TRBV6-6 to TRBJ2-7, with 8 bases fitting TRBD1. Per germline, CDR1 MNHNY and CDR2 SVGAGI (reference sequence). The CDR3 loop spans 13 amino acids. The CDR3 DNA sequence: TGTGCCAGCAGTGGGGGCAGGGGGCACGAGGAGTACTTC. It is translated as CASSGGRGHEEYF.

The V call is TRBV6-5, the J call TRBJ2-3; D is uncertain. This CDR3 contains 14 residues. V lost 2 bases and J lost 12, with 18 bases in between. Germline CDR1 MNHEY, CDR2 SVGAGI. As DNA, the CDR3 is TGTGCCAGCAGTTACCAAACTCCCACAGATATTCAGTATTTT. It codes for CASSYQTPTDIQYF.

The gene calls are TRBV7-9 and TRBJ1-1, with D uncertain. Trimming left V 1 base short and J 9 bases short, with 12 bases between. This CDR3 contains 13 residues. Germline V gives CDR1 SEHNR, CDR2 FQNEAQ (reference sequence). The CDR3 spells CASSLVEGTQAFF. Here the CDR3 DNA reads TGTGCCAGCAGCTTAGTGGAGGGTACACAAGCTTTCTTT.

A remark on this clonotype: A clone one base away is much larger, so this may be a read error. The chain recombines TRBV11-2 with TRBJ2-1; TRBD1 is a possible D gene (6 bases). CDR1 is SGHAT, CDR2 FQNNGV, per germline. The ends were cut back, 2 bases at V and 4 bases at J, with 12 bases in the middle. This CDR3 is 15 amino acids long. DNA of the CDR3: TGTGCCAGCAGCTTAATTGGCAGGGGATACAATGAGCAGTTCTTC. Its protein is CASSLIGRGYNEQFF. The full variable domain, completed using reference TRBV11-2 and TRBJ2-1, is EAGVAQSPRYKIIEKRQSVAFWCNPISGHATLYWYQQILGQGPKLLIQFQNNGVVDDSQLPKDRFSAERLKGVDSTLKIQPAKLEDSAVYLCASSLIGRGYNEQFFGPGTRLTVL.

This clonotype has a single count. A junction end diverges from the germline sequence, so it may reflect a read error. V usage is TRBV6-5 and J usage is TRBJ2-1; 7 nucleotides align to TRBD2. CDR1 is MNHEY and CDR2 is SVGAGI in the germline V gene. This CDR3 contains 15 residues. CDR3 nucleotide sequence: TGTGCCAGCAGTCACAGTACCGGGAGGAGCAATGAGCAGCTCTTC. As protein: CASSHSTGRSNEQLF.

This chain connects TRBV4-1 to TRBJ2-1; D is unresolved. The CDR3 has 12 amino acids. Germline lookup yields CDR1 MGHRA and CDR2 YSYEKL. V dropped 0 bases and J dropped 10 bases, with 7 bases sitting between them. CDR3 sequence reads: CASSQDSPEQFF. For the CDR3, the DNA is TGCGCCAGCAGCCAAGATAGCCCGGAGCAGTTCTTC.

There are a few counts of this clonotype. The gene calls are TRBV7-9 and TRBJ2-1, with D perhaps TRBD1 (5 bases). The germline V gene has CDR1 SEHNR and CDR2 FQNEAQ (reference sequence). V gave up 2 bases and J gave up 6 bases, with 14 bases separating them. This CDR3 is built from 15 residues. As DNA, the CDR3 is TGTGCCAGCAGCTTACCGGCGTTTCAGGGCAATGAGCAGTTCTTC. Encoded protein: CASSLPAFQGNEQFF.

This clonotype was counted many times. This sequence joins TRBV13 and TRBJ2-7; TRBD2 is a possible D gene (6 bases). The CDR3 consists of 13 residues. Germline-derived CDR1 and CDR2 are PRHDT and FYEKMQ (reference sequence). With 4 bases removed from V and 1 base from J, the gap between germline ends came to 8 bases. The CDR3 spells CASSSGGSYEQYF. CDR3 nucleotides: TGTGCCAGCAGCTCTGGAGGGTCCTACGAGCAGTACTTC.